Sequencing of this T cell receptor (beta chain) was carried out in a study of pediatric ulcerative colitis. General study points: Rectal repertoires separated controls, mild-moderate and acute severe colitis.

V shed 2 bases and J shed 2 bases, with 13 bases lying between them. Germline V gene data show CDR1 as MNHEY and CDR2 as SMNVEV (reference sequence). This CDR3 is built from 15 residues. The repertoire was sequenced with immunoSEQ multiplex PCR; TCRdb's copy has only in-frame clones and lacks some. Among about 60,000 clones listed, 87% were seen once. Points on this clone: What it recognizes is unknown.

This clonotype originated in a boy between 10 and 17 years old who was a control in a study of pediatric ulcerative colitis. The sample taken for sequencing was blood. The V and J genes are TRBV27 and TRBJ2-7, with TRBD1 as a possible D gene (5 bases). The CDR3 DNA reads TGTGCCAGCAGTTTAGGGGCCGCCGAGGCCTACGAGCAGTACTTC. The encoded protein is CASSLGAAEAYEQYF.